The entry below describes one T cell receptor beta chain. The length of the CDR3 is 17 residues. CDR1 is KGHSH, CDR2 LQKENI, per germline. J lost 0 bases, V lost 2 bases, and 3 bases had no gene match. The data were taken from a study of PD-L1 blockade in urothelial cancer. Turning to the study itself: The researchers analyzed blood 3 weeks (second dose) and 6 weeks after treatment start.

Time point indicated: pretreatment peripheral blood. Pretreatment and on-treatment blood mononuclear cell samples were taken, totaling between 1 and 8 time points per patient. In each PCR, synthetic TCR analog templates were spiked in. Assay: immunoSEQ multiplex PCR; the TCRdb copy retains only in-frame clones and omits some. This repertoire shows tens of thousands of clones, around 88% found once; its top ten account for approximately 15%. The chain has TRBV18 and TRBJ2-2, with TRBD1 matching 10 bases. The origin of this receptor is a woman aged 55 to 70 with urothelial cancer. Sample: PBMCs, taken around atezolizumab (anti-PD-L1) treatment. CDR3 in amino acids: CASSPRTGGTNTGELFF. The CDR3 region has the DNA TGTGCCAGCTCACCAAGGACAGGGGGTACGAACACCGGGGAGCTGTTTTTT.